A single sample is the source of the 5 T cell receptor beta chains below, sequenced in a study of blood T cell repertoires in COVID-19. Sequencing was performed with immunoSEQ multiplex PCR; in TCRdb, only in-frame clones are kept and a portion is missing. The table includes approximately 140,000 clones, around 89% detected once. The sequenced material came from PBMCs or T cells enriched from blood (not recorded which). The receptors come from a woman aged 25 to 39 with acute COVID-19.

The sample holds one count of this clone. This chain links TRBV5-1 with TRBJ1-4, with 7 nucleotides matching TRBD1. CDR1 and CDR2 from the germline V gene are SGHRS and YFSETQ. The CDR3 has 14 residues. The ends lost 0 bases at V and 5 bases at J; junction bases unmatched: 1. The CDR3 reads CASSLEGANEKLFF. CDR3 DNA: TGCGCCAGCAGCTTGGAGGGGGCGAATGAAAAACTGTTTTTT.

The chain uses TRBV5-1 and TRBJ2-3, with 7 nucleotides matching TRBD2. Trimming cost V 7 bases and J 2 bases; bases outside gene matches: 7. There are 14 residues in the CDR3. The germline CDR1 and CDR2 sequences are SGHRS and YFSETQ. The DNA of the CDR3 is TGCGCCAGCGAGCGGGACCCCTCCACAGATACGCAGTATTTT. Encoded protein: CASERDPSTDTQYF.

The chain carries TRBV10-3 and TRBJ1-1; TRBD1 agrees at 8 bases. Germline CDR1 ENHRY, CDR2 SYGVKD. V lost 5 bases to trimming and J lost 5 bases; unmatched junction nucleotides: 7. The CDR3 has 14 amino acids. This CDR3 is CAISISGGVTEAFF. The CDR3 nucleotides are TGTGCCATCAGTATCTCAGGGGGCGTAACTGAAGCTTTCTTT.

The CDR3 loop is CASSDSGSLHF. CDR3 bases: TGTGCCAGCTCGGACAGTGGGTCCCTCCACTTT. The chain carries TRBV12-3 or TRBV12-4 and TRBJ1-6, with a possible D match to TRBD1 (6 bases). The V end was cut by 8 bases, the J end by 14 bases, with 13 bases between. The CDR3 covers 11 residues.

The gene calls are TRBV19 and TRBJ1-5, with TRBD1 as a possible D gene (6 bases). The V end was cut by 2 bases, the J end by 5 bases, with 16 bases between. This CDR3 is built from 16 residues. Germline V gene sequence: CDR1 LNHDA, CDR2 SQIVND (reference sequence). The CDR3 region has the DNA TGTGCCAGTAGTATACGAACCGGACAGCTCTATCAGCCCCAGCATTTT. The encoded protein is CASSIRTGQLYQPQHF.